A selection of T cell receptor beta chains follows, all from one sample in a study of blood T cell repertoires in COVID-19. Clones were sequenced by immunoSEQ multiplex PCR, and TCRdb holds only the in-frame ones, with some missing. Of about 42,000 clones listed, approximately 85% are singletons. Input material: peripheral blood. The receptors originated from a woman aged 70-85 years in a cohort sampled during active COVID-19. The CDR3 runs from the conserved cysteine through the conserved F or W. Each record gives: J gene, V gene, D gene, clone size, CDR3 DNA, CDR3 protein. D genes are given only for firm matches. Clone size is not always given. Where it is, it says once, few, many or a class for expanded clones.

TRBJ2-1 | TRBV30 | - | - | TGTGCCTGGAGCAGGGACTTAAACAATGAGCAGTTCTTC | CAWSRDLNNEQFF
TRBJ1-1 | TRBV28 | TRBD1 | - | TGTGCCAGCAGCCCCCCACAGGGGACGGGGGCTGAAGCTTTCTTT | CASSPPQGTGAEAFF
TRBJ1-1 | TRBV11-3 | TRBD1 | - | TGTGCCAGCAGCTCAAATACAGGGGAAACTGAAGCTTTCTTT | CASSSNTGETEAFF
TRBJ2-7 | TRBV30 | - | - | TGTGCCTGGAGTGTACTAGGACTCGGCGCGGGACCGCAGTACTTC | CAWSVLGLGAGPQYF
TRBJ1-1 | TRBV29-1 | - | - | TGCAGCGTTAAAACACAGGGAAGAGCTTTCTTT | CSVKTQGRAFF
TRBJ2-1 | TRBV14 | TRBD2 | - | TGTGCCAGCAGCCAACTGGCTAGCGGGAGCTACAATGAGCAGTTCTTC | CASSQLASGSYNEQFF
TRBJ2-1 | TRBV9 | TRBD2 | medium-sized | TGTGCCAGCAGCTCCCGGACTAGCGGGACGGCAAATGAGCAGTTCTTC | CASSSRTSGTANEQFF
TRBJ2-3 | TRBV9 | TRBD2 | - | TGTGCCAGCAGCGTTAGCGGGAGGGCCGCAGATACGCAGTATTTT | CASSVSGRAADTQYF
TRBJ2-1 | TRBV4-3 | - | once | TGCGCCAGCAGCCAAGATTCGGGGGAGGCCCACAATGAGCAGTTCTTC | CASSQDSGEAHNEQFF
TRBJ2-3 | TRBV10-3 | TRBD1 | medium-sized | TGTGCCATTGGGACAGGGGGCGACGCTTGGCAGTATTTT | CAIGTGGDAWQYF
TRBJ2-1 | TRBV21-1 | - | - | TGTGCCAGCAGCGGAGTAGCGGGAGGCTACAATGAGCAGTTCTTC | CASSGVAGGYNEQFF
TRBJ2-2 | TRBV6-1 | - | - | TGTGCCAGCAGTGAATTACAGGTCGGCGGGGAGCTGTTTTTT | CASSELQVGGELFF
TRBJ1-6 | TRBV19 | - | - | TGTGCCAGTAGTATAGGTCAGGGGACGGATTCACCCCTCCACTTT | CASSIGQGTDSPLHF
TRBJ1-5 | TRBV28 | - | - | TGTGCCAGCAGCCTCGGACAGTACGTTAATCAGCCCCAGCATTTT | CASSLGQYVNQPQHF
TRBJ2-5 | TRBV18 | TRBD1 | - | TGTGCCAGCTCATCAGAACAACCGGGACAGGGCCAAGAGACCCAGTACTTC | CASSSEQPGQGQETQYF
TRBJ1-6 | TRBV27 | - | - | TGTGCCAGCAGCGACCAACCCACAGGGCCTTGGACGTCCCTCCACTTT | CASSDQPTGPWTSLHF
TRBJ1-2 | TRBV5-1 | TRBD1 | - | TGCGCCAGCAGCGGGACAGGGGGCCCCAACCCGGCAAACTTC | CASSGTGGPNPANF
TRBJ2-7 | TRBV30 | TRBD1 | - | TGTGCCTCGCAGGGGGTCGGAACCTACGAGCAGTACTTC | CASQGVGTYEQYF
TRBJ2-1 | TRBV6-2/TRBV6-3 | TRBD2 | - | TGTGCCAGCAGTTACTACGGTAATAGCGGGGGTCCCTACAATGAGCAGTTCTTC | CASSYYGNSGGPYNEQFF
TRBJ2-1 | TRBV18 | TRBD2 | - | TGTGCCAGCTCACCACCGGTCGGCGGGAGAGGGAATGAGCAGTTCTTC | CASSPPVGGRGNEQFF
TRBJ1-4 | TRBV11-2 | - | - | TGTGCCAGCAGCTTAACAATCGGGACTAATGAAAAACTGTTTTTT | CASSLTIGTNEKLFF
TRBJ1-1 | TRBV7-2 | TRBD1 | - | TGTGCCAGCAGCCCGTATGGGACAGGCGGGACTGAAGCTTTCTTT | CASSPYGTGGTEAFF
TRBJ1-3 | TRBV25-1 | - | few | TGTGCCAGCAGGGCCTCCGCAGGGATCTCTGGAAACACCATATATTTT | CASRASAGISGNTIYF
TRBJ1-1 | TRBV29-1 | - | - | TGCAGCGTTTCAGAGGGATACACTGAAGCTTTCTTT | CSVSEGYTEAFF
TRBJ1-4 | TRBV4-3 | - | - | TGCGCCAGCAGCCGTTACAGGCTTGCAACTAATGAAAAACTGTTTTTT | CASSRYRLATNEKLFF
TRBJ2-5 | TRBV7-9 | - | - | TGTGCCAGCAGCGCACCTAGCGTTGTGGAGACCCAGTACTTC | CASSAPSVVETQYF